Sequencing of this T cell receptor beta chain was carried out in a study of molecular identifiers for immune sequencing clone quantification. Looking at the study overall: Split five ways in replicates, RNA from about 20,000 or 100,000 naive CD8 cells had four portions sequenced.

Using a CD8+CD4-CCR7+CD45RA+ phenotype, naive CD8 T cells were sorted. From the PCR reads, TCRdb called clonotypes with MiXCR, one entry per CDR3 protein. The data show tens of thousands of distinct CDR3 sequences, 15% to 20% seen once. V dropped 3 bases and J dropped 0 bases, with 9 bases sitting between them. The V gene's germline CDR1 is MDHEN and CDR2 SYDVKM. This CDR3 is built from 16 residues. What was sequenced was naive CD8+ T cells from blood, with Jurkat cell RNA spiked in. Noted subset: FACS-sorted CD8+CD4-CCR7+CD45RA+ naive T cells. J is TRBJ2-6 and V is TRBV28; D may be TRBD1 (6 bases). This clonotype was sampled from a human donor in good health. Some libraries in this study had Jurkat cell RNA spiked in. The CDR3 DNA follows: TGTGCCAGCAGTTTGTTGGACAGCTCTGGGGCCAACGTCCTGACTTTC. Translated, it gives CASSLLDSSGANVLTF.